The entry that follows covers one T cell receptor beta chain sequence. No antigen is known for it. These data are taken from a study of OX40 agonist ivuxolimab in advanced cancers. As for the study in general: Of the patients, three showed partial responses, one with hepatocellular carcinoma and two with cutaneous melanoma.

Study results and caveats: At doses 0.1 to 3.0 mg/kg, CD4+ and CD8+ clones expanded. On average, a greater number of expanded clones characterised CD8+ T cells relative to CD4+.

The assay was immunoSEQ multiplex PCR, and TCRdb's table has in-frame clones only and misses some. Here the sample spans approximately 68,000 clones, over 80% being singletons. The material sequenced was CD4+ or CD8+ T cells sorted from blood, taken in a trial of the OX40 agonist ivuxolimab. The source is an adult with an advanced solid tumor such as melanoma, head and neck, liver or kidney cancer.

CDR3 residues: CASLGGAVANQPQHF. The CDR3 coding sequence is TGTGCCAGCTTGGGGGGGGCTGTTGCCAATCAGCCCCAGCATTTT. The rearrangement uses TRBV2 and TRBJ1-5; D might be TRBD1 (6 bases). Germline V gives CDR1 SNHLY, CDR2 FYNNEI. V was trimmed by 8 bases and J by 3 bases, leaving 17 bases between them. The CDR3 totals 15 residues.